This TCR beta chain was sequenced during a study of T cell repertoires in aging, cancer and after chemotherapy. Study background: Patients with glioblastoma brain tumors were sampled before and after temozolomide-based therapy. Study-level points and caveats: Loss of evenness, beyond lost richness, contributed to age-related TCR diversity decline in cancer patients. In each cancer cohort, median generation probability increased across chemotherapy, suggesting thymic output rebounded. Compared with age-matched healthy donors, untreated hematological or solid cancer patients showed higher blood TCR clonality.

Only one count was recorded for this clonotype. Its specificity is unknown. Rearranged V-D-J TRB sequences were amplified with a mixed TRB-A/B primer pool. TCRdb processed the multiplex PCR reads anew with MiXCR; each CDR3 protein has one entry. Of under 800 distinct CDR3 sequences listed, 25% are singletons. V shed 3 bases and J shed 10 bases, with 19 bases lying between them. Germline V gene sequence: CDR1 SEHNR, CDR2 FQNEAQ (reference sequence). The CDR3 totals 15 residues. Peripheral blood genomic DNA, not sorted cells or RNA, was the template. The sequenced material came from blood. The rearrangement uses TRBV7-9 and TRBJ2-1; TRBD2 is a possible D gene (8 bases). The TCR comes from a human donor with a solid tumor. The CDR3 region has the DNA TGTGCCAGCAGCTTCGGGGGGGCCGCAGGGGGAGAGCAGTTCTTC. This translates into CASSFGGAAGGEQFF. Based on the CDR3 plus reference TRBV7-9 and TRBJ2-1, the full variable domain is DTGVSQNPRHKITKRGQNVTFRCDPISEHNRLYWYRQTLGQGPEFLTYFQNEAQLEKSRLLSDRFSAERPKGSFSTLEIQRTEQGDSAMYLCASSFGGAAGGEQFFGPGTRLTVL.